What follows are 5 T cell receptor beta chains derived from one specimen sequenced in a study of blood T cell repertoires in COVID-19. Here immunoSEQ multiplex PCR was the method, and the copy in TCRdb shows in-frame clones only, minus some. Among 300,000 to 400,000 clones listed, 85% to 90% were seen once. The sample taken for sequencing was PBMCs or T cells enriched from blood (not recorded which). These receptor sequences come from a woman under 30 who had recovered from COVID-19.

The V gene is TRBV27, the J gene TRBJ1-1; D remains unclear. CDR1 and CDR2 (germline): MNHEY, SMNVEV (reference sequence). The V and J ends lost 0 bases and 1 base respectively, with 9 bases between them. There are 15 residues in the CDR3. Written as DNA, the CDR3 is TGTGCCAGCAGTTTATCCCCCCCCTCGAACACTGAAGCTTTCTTT. It yields the protein CASSLSPPSNTEAFF.

The rearrangement uses TRBV28 and TRBJ2-7, with 8 bases lining up with TRBD1. CDR1 and CDR2 (germline): MDHEN, SYDVKM. After removal of 6 bases from V and 0 bases from J, the junction contained 10 bases not matched to a gene. CDR3 length equals 16 residues. CDR3 DNA: TGTGCCAGCAGCGCACCGGGACAGGATCTCTCCTACGAGCAGTACTTC. Amino acids: CASSAPGQDLSYEQYF. Together with reference TRBV28 and TRBJ2-7, the CDR3 gives the full variable domain: DVKVTQSSRYLVKRTGEKVFLECVQDMDHENMFWYRQDPGLGLRLIYFSYDVKMKEKGDIPEGYSVSREKKERFSLILESASTNQTSMYLCASSAPGQDLSYEQYFGPGTRLTVT.

The J gene is TRBJ2-3, the V gene TRBV9; TRBD2 matches at 9 bases. CDR3 length: 22 residues. The V and J ends lost 0 bases and 0 bases, in that order; junction bases with no gene match: 20. The germline V gene encodes CDR1 SGDLS and CDR2 YYNGEE. DNA of the CDR3: TGTGCCAGCAGCGTAGAAGGGCGGTTCTCCTATAGCGGGGGACTAAGCACAGATACGCAGTATTTT. Amino acids: CASSVEGRFSYSGGLSTDTQYF.

The V gene is TRBV30, the J gene TRBJ2-7, with 10 bases matching TRBD1. This CDR3 contains 14 residues. Germline CDR1 and CDR2: GTSNPN and SVGIG (reference sequence). V lost 3 bases and J lost 3; bases outside the gene matches: 5. The CDR3 loop is CAWSAGQGDYEQYF. The CDR3 DNA reads TGTGCCTGGAGCGCCGGACAGGGGGACTACGAGCAGTACTTC.

This clone was counted only a few times. The chain combines TRBV7-2 with TRBJ2-2; D unclear. CDR3 length equals 13 residues. Trimming stripped 6 bases from V and 3 bases from J, with 8 bases between. Germline values: CDR1 SGHTA, CDR2 FQGNSA. The CDR3, as DNA: TGTGCCAGCAGGTACATCGACACCGGGGAGCTGTTTTTT. It translates to CASRYIDTGELFF.